This passage covers 6 T cell receptor beta chains from one sample sequenced in a study of blood T cell repertoires in COVID-19 (dated by TCRdb to about 2020). Library prep was done by the immunoSEQ multiplex PCR assay. This is the immuneACCESS table as TCRdb keeps it, with only in-frame sequences that have V and J called. A part of the clones is gone; compared with another copy, unresolved V genes explain less than half, and the rest is unexplained. This sample comprises under 300,000 clones, roughly 89% of them detected only once. The leading ten clones occupy more than 1.5% of the sample. What was sequenced was peripheral blood. All receptors derive from a woman in her forties who had recovered from COVID-19.

The CDR3 nucleotides read TGTGCCATCAGTGAACCCCGGACAGGGCCATACTTC. Translating it yields CAISEPRTGPYF. This chain joins TRBV10-3 and TRBJ2-7; TRBD1 agrees at 8 bases. CDR3 length equals 12 residues. V lost 3 bases, J lost 13 bases, and 8 bases stayed unmatched. CDR1 ENHRY and CDR2 SYGVKD come from the germline V gene.

CDR3 protein: CASRPPLQIEDEKLFF. CDR3 coding DNA: TGTGCCAGCCGACCACCTTTACAGATAGAAGATGAAAAACTGTTTTTT. The chain uses TRBV28 and TRBJ1-4; D is unclear. V was pared by 8 bases and J by 6 bases, with 22 bases between. The CDR3 sequence is 16 residues long. Germline-derived CDR1 and CDR2 are MDHEN and SYDVKM.

The V gene is TRBV12-3 or TRBV12-4, the J gene TRBJ2-1; TRBD1 agrees at 10 bases. V was pared by 3 bases and J by 16 bases, with 9 bases of the junction left unmatched. The length of the CDR3 is 13 residues. As DNA, the CDR3 is TGTGCCAGCAGTTTTTCCGCCGGGACAGGGGTTTTCTTC. Encoded protein: CASSFSAGTGVFF.

The J gene is TRBJ2-1, the V gene TRBV3-1 (or the pseudogene TRBV3-2), with TRBD2 matching over 8 bases. The junction had 11 bases not matched to a gene; V was cut back by 3 bases and J by 4 bases. In germline, CDR1 is LGHDT, CDR2 YNNKEL (reference sequence). The CDR3 runs 17 residues. The CDR3 protein is CASSQGGGPPAYNEQFF. The CDR3 DNA sequence: TGTGCCAGCAGCCAGGGCGGGGGGCCGCCCGCTTACAATGAGCAGTTCTTC.

In this sample, this clone turned up once. The chain recombines TRBV2 with TRBJ2-5, with D possibly being TRBD2 (6 bases). V lost 7 bases, J lost 7 bases, and 22 bases lay in between. Germline V CDR1 and CDR2: SNHLY, FYNNEI. The CDR3 contains 15 residues. DNA of the CDR3: TGTGCCAGCATCGCAGAGGTATCGGGGGAAGCGACCCAGTACTTC. It yields the protein CASIAEVSGEATQYF.

The rearrangement joins TRBV6-5 to TRBJ2-1, with 9 bases that match TRBD2. The CDR3 loop spans 16 amino acids. The V gene end was trimmed by 0 bases and the J gene end by 4 bases; junction bases not matched to a gene: 4. Germline V lookup: CDR1 MNHEY, CDR2 SVGAGI. The chain's CDR3 is CASSYSSSGTYNEQFF. CDR3 nucleotide sequence: TGTGCCAGCAGTTACTCTTCTAGCGGGACTTACAATGAGCAGTTCTTC.